This T cell receptor beta chain was profiled in a study of T cell responses to AZD1222 COVID-19 vaccine. V was clipped by 2 bases and J by 8 bases, with 10 bases between them. Germline loops: CDR1 KGHSH, CDR2 LQKENI. This CDR3 has 13 residues. Sequencing was performed with immunoSEQ multiplex PCR; in TCRdb, only in-frame clones are kept and a portion is missing. The sample includes 110,000 to 150,000 clones, roughly 89% of them seen just once. Overall study findings and caveats: In a largely white British group with more females than males, clonal diversity was possibly underestimated. Recipients of AZD1222 seropositive at baseline numbered only five or six. Breadth and depth of Spike-specific TCRs rose after two AZD1222 doses.

Comment on this clone: What it binds is unknown.

The J gene is TRBJ1-3, the V gene TRBV18; D is ambiguous. This clonotype was obtained from an adult in good health. This specimen was peripheral blood, taken on day 0 of AZD1222 vaccination. The CDR3 protein is CASSPRSGDTIYF. CDR3 coding DNA: TGTGCCAGCTCACCAAGATCCGGGGACACCATATATTTT.